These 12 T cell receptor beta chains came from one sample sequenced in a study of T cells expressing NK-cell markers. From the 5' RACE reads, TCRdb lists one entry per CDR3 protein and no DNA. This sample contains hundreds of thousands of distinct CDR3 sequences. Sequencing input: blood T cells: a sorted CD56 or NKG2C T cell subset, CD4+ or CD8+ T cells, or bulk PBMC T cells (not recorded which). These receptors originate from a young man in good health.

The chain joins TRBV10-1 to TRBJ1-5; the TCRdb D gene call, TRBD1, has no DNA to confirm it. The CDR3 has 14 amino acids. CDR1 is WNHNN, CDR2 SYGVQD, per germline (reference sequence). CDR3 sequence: CASSEDRTGQAQHF.

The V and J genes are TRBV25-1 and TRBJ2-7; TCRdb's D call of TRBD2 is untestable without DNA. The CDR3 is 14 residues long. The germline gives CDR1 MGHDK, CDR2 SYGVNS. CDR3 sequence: CASSGPLGSYEQYF.

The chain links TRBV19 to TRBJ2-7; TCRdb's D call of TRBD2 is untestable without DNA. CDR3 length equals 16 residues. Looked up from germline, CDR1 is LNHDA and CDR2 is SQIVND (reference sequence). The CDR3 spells CASSTSGRAGSYEQYF. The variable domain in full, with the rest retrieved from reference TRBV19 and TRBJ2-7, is DGGITQSPKYLFRKEGQNVTLSCEQNLNHDAMYWYRQDPGQGLRLIYYSQIVNDFQKGDIAEGYSVSREKKESFPLTVTSAQKNPTAFYLCASSTSGRAGSYEQYFGPGTRLTVT.

CDR3 protein: CASSPSRGRQGSYTQYF. The V gene is TRBV28, the J gene TRBJ2-3; the TCRdb D gene call, TRBD1, has no DNA to confirm it. Looked up from germline, CDR1 is MDHEN and CDR2 is SYDVKM. This CDR3 is 17 amino acids long.

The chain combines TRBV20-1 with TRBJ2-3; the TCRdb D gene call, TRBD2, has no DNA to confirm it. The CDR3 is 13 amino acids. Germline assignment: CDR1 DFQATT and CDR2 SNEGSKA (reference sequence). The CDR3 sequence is CSAVTSSTDTQYF.

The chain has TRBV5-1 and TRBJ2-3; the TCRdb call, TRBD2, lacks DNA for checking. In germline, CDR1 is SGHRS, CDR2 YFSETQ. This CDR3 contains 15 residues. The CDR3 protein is CASSFGSGRRDTQYF. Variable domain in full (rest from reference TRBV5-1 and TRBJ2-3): KAGVTQTPRYLIKTRGQQVTLSCSPISGHRSVSWYQQTPGQGLQFLFEYFSETQRNKGNFPGRFSGRQFSNSRSEMNVSTLELGDSALYLCASSFGSGRRDTQYFGPGTRLTVL.

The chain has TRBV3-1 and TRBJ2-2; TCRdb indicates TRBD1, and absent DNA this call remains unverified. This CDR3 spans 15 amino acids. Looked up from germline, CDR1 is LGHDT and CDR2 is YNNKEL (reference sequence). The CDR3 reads CASSHRTGPAGELFF.

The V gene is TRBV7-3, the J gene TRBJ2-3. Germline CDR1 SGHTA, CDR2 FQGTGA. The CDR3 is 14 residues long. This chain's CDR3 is CASSKGFGTDTQYF.

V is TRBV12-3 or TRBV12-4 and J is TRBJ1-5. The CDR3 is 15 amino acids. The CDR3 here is CASSLWLNENQPQHF.

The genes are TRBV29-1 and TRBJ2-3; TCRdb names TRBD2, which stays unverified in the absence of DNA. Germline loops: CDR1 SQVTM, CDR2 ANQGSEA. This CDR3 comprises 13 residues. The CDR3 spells CSVLGRATDTQYF.

This CDR3 is CASSLEGDRDEETQYF. The chain is built from TRBV11-2 and TRBJ2-5; with no DNA, the TCRdb D assignment of TRBD1 cannot be verified. CDR1 and CDR2 from the germline V gene are SGHAT and FQNNGV. This CDR3 comprises 16 residues.

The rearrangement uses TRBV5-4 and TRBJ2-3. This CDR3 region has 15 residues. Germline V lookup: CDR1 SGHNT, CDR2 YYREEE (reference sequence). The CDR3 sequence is CASSLGFASTDTQYF.